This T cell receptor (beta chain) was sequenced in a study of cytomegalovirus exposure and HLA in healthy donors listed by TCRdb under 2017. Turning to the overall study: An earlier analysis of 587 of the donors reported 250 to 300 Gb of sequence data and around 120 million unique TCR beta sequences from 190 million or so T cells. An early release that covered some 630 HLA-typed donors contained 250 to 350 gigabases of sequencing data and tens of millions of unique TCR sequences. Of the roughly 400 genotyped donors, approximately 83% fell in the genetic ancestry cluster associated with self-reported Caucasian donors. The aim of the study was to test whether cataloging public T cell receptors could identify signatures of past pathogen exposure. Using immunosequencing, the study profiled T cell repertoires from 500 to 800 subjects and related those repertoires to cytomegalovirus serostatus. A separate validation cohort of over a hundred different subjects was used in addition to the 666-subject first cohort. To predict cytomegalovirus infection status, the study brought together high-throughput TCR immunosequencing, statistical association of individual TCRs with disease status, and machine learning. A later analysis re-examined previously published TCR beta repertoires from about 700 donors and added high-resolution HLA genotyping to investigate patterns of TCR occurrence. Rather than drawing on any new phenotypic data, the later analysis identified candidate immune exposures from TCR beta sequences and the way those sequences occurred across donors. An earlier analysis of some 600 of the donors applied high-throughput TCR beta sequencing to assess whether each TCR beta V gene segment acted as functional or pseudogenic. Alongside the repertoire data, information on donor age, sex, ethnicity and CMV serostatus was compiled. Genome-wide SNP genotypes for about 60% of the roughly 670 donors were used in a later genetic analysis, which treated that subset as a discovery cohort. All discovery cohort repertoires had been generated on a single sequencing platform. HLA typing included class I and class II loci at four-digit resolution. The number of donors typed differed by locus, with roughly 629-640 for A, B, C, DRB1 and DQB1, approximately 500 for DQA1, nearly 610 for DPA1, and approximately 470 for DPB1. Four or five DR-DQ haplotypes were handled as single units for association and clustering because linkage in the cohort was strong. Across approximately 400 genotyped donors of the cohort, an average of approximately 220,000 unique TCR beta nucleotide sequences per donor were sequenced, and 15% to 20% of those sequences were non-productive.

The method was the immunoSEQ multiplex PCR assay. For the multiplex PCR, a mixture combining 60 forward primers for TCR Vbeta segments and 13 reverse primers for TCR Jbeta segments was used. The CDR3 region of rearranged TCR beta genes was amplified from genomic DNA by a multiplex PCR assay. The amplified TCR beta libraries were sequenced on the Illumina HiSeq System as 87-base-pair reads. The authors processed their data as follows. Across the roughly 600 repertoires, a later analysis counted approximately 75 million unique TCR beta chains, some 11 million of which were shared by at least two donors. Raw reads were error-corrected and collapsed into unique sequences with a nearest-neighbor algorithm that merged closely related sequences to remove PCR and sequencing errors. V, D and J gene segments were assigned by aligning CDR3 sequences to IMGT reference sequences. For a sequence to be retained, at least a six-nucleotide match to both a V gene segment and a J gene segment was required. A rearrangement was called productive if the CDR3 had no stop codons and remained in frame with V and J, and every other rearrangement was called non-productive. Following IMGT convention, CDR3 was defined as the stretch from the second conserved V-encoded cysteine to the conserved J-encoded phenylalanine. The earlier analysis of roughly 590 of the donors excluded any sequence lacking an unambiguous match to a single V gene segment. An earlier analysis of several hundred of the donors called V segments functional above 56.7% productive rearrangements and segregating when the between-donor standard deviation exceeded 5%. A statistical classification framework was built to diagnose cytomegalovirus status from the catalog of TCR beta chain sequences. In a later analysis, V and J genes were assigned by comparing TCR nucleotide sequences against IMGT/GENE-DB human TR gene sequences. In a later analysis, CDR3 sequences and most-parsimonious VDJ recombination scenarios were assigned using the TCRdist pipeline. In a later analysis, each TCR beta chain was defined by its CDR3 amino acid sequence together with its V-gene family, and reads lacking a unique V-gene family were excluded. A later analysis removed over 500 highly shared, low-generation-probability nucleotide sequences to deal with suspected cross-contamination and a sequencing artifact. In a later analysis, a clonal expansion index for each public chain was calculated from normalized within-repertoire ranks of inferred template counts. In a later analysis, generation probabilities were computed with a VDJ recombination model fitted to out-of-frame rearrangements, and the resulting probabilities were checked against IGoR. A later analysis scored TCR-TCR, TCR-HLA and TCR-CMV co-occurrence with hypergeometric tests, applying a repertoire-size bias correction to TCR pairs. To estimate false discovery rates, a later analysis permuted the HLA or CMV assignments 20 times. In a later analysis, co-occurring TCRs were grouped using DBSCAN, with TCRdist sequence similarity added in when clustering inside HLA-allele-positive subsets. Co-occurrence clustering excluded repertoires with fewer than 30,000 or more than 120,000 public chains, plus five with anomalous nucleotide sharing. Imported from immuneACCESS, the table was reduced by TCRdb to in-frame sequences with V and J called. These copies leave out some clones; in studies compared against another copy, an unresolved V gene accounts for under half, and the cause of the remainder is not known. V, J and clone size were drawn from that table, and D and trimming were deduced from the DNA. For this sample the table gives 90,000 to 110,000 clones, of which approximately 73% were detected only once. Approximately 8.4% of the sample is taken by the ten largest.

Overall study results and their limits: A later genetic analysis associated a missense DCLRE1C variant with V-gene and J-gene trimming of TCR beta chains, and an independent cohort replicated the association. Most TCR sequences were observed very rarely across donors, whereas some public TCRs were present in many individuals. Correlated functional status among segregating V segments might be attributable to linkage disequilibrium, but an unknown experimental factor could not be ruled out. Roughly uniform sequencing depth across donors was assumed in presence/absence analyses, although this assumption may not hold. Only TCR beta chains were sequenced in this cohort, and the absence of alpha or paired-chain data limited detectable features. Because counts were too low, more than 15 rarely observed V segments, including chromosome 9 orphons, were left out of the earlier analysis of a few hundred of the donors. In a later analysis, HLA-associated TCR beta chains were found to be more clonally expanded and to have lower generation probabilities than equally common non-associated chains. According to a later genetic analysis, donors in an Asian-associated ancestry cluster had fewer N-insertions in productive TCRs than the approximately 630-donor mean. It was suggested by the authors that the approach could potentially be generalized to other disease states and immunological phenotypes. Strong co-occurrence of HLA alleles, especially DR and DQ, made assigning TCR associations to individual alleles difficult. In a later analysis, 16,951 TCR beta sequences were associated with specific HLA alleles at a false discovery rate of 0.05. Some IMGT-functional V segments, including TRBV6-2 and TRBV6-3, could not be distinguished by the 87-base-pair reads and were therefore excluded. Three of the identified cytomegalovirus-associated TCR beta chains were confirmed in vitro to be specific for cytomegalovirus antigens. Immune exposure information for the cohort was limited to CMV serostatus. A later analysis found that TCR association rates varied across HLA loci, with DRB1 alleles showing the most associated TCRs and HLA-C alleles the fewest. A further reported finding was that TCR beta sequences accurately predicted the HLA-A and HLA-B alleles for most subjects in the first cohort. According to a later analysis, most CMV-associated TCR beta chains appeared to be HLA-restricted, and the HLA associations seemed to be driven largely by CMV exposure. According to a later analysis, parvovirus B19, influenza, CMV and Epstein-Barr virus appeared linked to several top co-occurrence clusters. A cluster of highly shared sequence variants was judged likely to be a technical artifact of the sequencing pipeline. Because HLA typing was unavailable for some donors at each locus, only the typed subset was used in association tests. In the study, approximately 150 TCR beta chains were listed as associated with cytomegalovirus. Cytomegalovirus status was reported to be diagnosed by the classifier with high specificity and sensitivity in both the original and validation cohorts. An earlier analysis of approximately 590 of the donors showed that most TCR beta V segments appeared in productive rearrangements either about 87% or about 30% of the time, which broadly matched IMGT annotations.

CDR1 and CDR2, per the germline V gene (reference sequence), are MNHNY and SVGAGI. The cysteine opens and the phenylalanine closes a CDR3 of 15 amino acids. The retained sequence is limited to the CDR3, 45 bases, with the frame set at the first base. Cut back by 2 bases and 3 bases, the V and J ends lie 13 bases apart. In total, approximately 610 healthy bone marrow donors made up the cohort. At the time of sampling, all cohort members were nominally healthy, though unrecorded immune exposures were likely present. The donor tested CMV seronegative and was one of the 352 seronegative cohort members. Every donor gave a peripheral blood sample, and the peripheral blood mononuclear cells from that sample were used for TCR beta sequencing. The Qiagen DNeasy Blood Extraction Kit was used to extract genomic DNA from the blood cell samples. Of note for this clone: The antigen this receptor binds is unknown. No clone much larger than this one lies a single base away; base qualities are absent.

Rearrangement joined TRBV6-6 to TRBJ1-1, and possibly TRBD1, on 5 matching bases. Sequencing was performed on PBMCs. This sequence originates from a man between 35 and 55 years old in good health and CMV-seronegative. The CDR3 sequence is CASSYGQAGDTEAFF. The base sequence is TGTGCCAGCAGTTACGGGCAGGCGGGGGACACTGAAGCTTTCTTT.